This T cell receptor beta chain was identified during a study of CD8 T cells in ankylosing spondylitis (dated by TCRdb to the late 2010s). Concerning the study at large: The study set out to find disease-linked TCR variants by profiling T cell receptor beta repertoires in ankylosing spondylitis patients and healthy donors. The full study cohort comprised 20 to 25 ankylosing spondylitis patients and around 100 healthy donors. Peripheral blood samples were taken, and synovial fluid was additionally collected from ankylosing spondylitis patients.

General conclusions and limits of the study: According to the report, matched synovial fluid samples from ankylosing spondylitis patients were significantly enriched for the disease-linked clones. Some of the motif variants had been reported before in the synovial fluid and blood of reactive arthritis patients, a finding that suggests common disease-initiation mechanisms. Blood from ankylosing spondylitis patients appeared to be characterized by a TCR beta motif composed of under ten highly homologous amino acid variants. In peripheral blood, the disease-linked clones were found at relatively low frequencies and had a CD8+ phenotype.

Regarding this clonotype: The specificity of this receptor is unknown. Base quality data are lacking; no much larger clone is found one base away.

The germline V gene encodes CDR1 LGHNA and CDR2 YNFKEQ. After removal of 1 base from V and 6 bases from J, the junction retains 7 bases not matched to a gene. Taken from cysteine to phenylalanine, the CDR3 has 17 residues. Only the CDR3 part of the read is kept: 51 bases, read in frame from the first base. The sample was run on an Illumina HiSeq 2500. Quantitative 5'-RACE with molecular barcodes was used to prepare TCR beta libraries. Concerning the study's data processing: A new computational method based on a probabilistic model of VDJ rearrangement was used to identify disease-linked TCR variants. TCRdb handled the public reads itself, with Q25 trimming in fastp and clone calling in MiXCR, and kept productive beta chains. Every CDR3 protein is listed once, alongside the most common genes and DNA of its rows. The V and J calls reflect TCRdb's pipeline rather than the authors' work. The sample yields around 330,000 distinct CDR3 sequences; 11% were counted once. The ten largest clones take up 9.1% of the sample.

What was sequenced was blood, either unsorted or a sorted T cell fraction (not recorded which). The TCR sequence derives from a female donor with ankylosing spondylitis or in good health (not recorded which). Recombination connected TRBV4-2 to TRBJ2-1, with TRBD1 matching 12 junction bases. At the DNA level, the sequence is TGTGCCAGCAGCCAAGGGGGGGGACAGGGGGCTAGCAATGAGCAGTTCTTC. Translation gives CASSQGGGQGASNEQFF.